The next 5 T cell receptor beta chains were all read from a single sample in a study of T cells expressing NK-cell markers. From the 5' RACE reads, TCRdb lists one entry per CDR3 protein and no DNA. This sample contains hundreds of thousands of distinct CDR3 sequences. Sequenced: blood T cells: a sorted CD56 or NKG2C T cell subset, CD4+ or CD8+ T cells, or bulk PBMC T cells (not recorded which). The receptors derive from a man aged 18-75 years in good health.

The chain recombines TRBV7-2 with TRBJ1-5; TCRdb picks TRBD1, but there is no DNA to check that call. Per the germline V gene, CDR1 is SGHTA and CDR2 is FQGNSA. The CDR3 spans 13 residues. CDR3 amino acids: CASSWGGFQPQHF. Using reference TRBV7-2 and TRBJ1-5 for the parts outside the CDR3, the full variable domain is GAGVSQSPSNKVTEKGKDVELRCDPISGHTALYWYRQSLGQGLEFLIYFQGNSAPDKSGLPSDRFSAERTGGSVSTLTIQRTQQEDSAVYLCASSWGGFQPQHFGDGTRLSIL.

This chain connects TRBV6-1 to TRBJ1-1; TCRdb reports TRBD1, a call that lacks DNA to check it against. Germline V gives CDR1 MNHNS, CDR2 SASEGT. The CDR3 sequence is 14 residues long. This chain's CDR3 is CASSTPRGLTEAFF.

The rearrangement uses TRBV5-6 and TRBJ1-2; TCRdb proposes TRBD1, but this gene call is untestable without DNA. Germline V gives CDR1 SGHDT, CDR2 YYEEEE. The CDR3 length is 17 residues. CDR3 amino acids: CASSFGGGARANYGYTF. The whole variable domain, filled in from reference TRBV5-6 and TRBJ1-2, reads DAGVTQSPTHLIKTRGQQVTLRCSPKSGHDTVSWYQQALGQGPQFIFQYYEEEERQRGNFPDRFSGHQFPNYSSELNVNALLLGDSALYLCASSFGGGARANYGYTFGSGTRLTVV.

The chain couples TRBV7-9 to TRBJ1-6. Germline assignment: CDR1 SEHNR and CDR2 FQNEAQ (reference sequence). This CDR3 spans 14 amino acids. This CDR3 reads CASSSQGGNSPLHF.

J is TRBJ2-3 and V is TRBV20-1; the D call from TCRdb, TRBD2, cannot be confirmed without DNA. Germline V lookup: CDR1 DFQATT, CDR2 SNEGSKA (reference sequence). The CDR3 sequence is 15 residues long. This CDR3 is CSARVGTSGTDTQYF.